The clone carrying this T cell receptor beta chain has ten or more counts. The data originate from a study of spatial heterogeneity in lung cancer. V was pared by 3 bases and J by 7 bases, with 12 bases between. CDR1 SGHTA and CDR2 FQGNSA come from the germline V gene. CDR3 length: 13 residues. The sample's time point: sample taken at primary tumor resection. Around 70 TRACERx patients with early, untreated non-small cell lung cancer donated samples. The authors sequenced whole RNA from tumor, nontumor lung or frozen PBMC without sorting. One entry per CDR3 protein results from TCRdb running MiXCR on the 5' RACE reads. In the table there are tens of thousands of distinct CDR3 sequences, 4.6% of which are singletons.

The chain recombines TRBV7-2 with TRBJ1-1; no clear D gene. The specimen was PBMCs, collected at surgery. The clonotype originates from a male donor with early-stage non-small cell lung cancer. The chain's CDR3 is CASSFQVTFEAFF. The CDR3 DNA is TGTGCCAGCAGCTTTCAGGTAACTTTTGAAGCTTTCTTT.